The T cell receptor beta chain described here comes from a study of OX40 agonist ivuxolimab in advanced cancers. About the study: Across the patients, intravenous ivuxolimab was delivered every 2 weeks at 0.01 to 10 mg/kg. A diagnosis of hepatocellular carcinoma, melanoma, renal cell or head and neck cancer was present in dose-escalation patients.

CDR1 is SGHDN and CDR2 is FVKESK in the germline V gene. With V trimmed by 0 bases and J by 4 bases, 14 bases remained unmatched. This CDR3 contains 19 residues. Measured with immunoSEQ multiplex PCR; TCRdb has only the in-frame clones, and not every one. Among approximately 100,000 clones listed, roughly 91% were seen once. Details on this clone: Its specificity is unknown.

Regarding the study as a whole: Within 6 weeks, CD4+ and CD8+ blood T cells expanded clonally at 0.1 to 3.0 mg/kg.

Blood samples were obtained at baseline, cycle 4 day 1, and cycle 7 day 1. The receptor's source is an adult with an advanced solid tumor such as melanoma, head and neck, liver or kidney cancer. The chain links TRBV14 to TRBJ2-5, with TRBD2 matching 10 bases. Specimen: CD4+ or CD8+ T cells sorted from blood, collected in a trial of the OX40 agonist ivuxolimab. CDR3 amino acids: CASSQDFVASGSMRETQYF. CDR3 DNA: TGTGCCAGCAGCCAAGATTTTGTAGCTAGCGGGAGTATGAGAGAGACCCAGTACTTC.